This note documents a single T cell receptor beta chain sequence. Its recognized antigen is unknown. Base qualities are not at hand, and no much larger clone is one base apart. The sample originates from a study of T cell changes during pregnancy in multiple sclerosis (dated by TCRdb to between 2018 and 2020). With regard to the full study: The study looked at changes in the T cell repertoire across pregnancy in women with multiple sclerosis.

For CDR1 and CDR2, the germline V gene (reference sequence) lists LNHDA and SQIVND. Relative to germline, V is 6 bases shorter and J is 6 bases shorter, with 17 bases between their ends. From cysteine to phenylalanine, the CDR3 is 15 amino acids long. Solely the CDR3 DNA is kept, with 45 bases framed from the first base. The library was produced with the immunoSEQ multiplex PCR assay. In TCRdb, the immuneACCESS table is reduced to in-frame sequences with V and J assigned. These tables do not hold every clone; where another copy was compared, an unresolved V gene accounts for under half, and the others remain unexplained. The sample data list 57,000 or so clones, and around 90% of these were observed just once. 1% to 1.5% of the sample belongs to the ten largest clones.

The sequence derives from a female donor with multiple sclerosis, enrolled in a pregnancy study. The sample in question was peripheral blood, obtained in the second trimester of pregnancy. The sequence is built from TRBV19 and TRBJ2-2; a tentative D match to TRBD1 spans 6 bases. Read as DNA, the sequence is TGTGCCAGTAGATTACAGGGTTCGGGACCCGGGGAGCTGTTTTTT. This yields the protein CASRLQGSGPGELFF.